A single sample gave rise to the 8 T cell receptor beta chains below, sequenced in a study of T cells in Graves' hyperthyroidism and ophthalmopathy. RNA transcripts gave rise to amplified TCR beta CDR3 regions. Using the HTBI primer set, a first-round RT-PCR was run on the TCR CDR3. TCRdb reprocessed the multiplex PCR reads with MiXCR, giving one entry per CDR3 protein. The sample holds hundreds of thousands of distinct CDR3 sequences, 16% seen once. Input material: blood. The receptors were gathered from a woman between 18 and 30 years old with Graves' hyperthyroidism.

This clonotype showed up just once. The chain is built from TRBV20-1 and TRBJ1-2, with D tentatively TRBD1 (5 bases). This CDR3 contains 12 residues. Trimming took 3 bases from V and 8 from J, leaving 13 bases between them. Per germline, CDR1 DFQATT and CDR2 SNEGSKA (reference sequence). The CDR3 sequence is CSARGTADGYTF. The CDR3 DNA reads as TGCAGTGCTAGGGGGACTGCGGACGGCTACACCTTC.

This clonotype has ten or more counts. This chain connects TRBV28 to TRBJ1-5; 9 bases agree with TRBD1. The CDR3 is 17 residues long. V lost 4 bases and J lost 2; bases outside the gene matches: 9. Germline V gene sequence: CDR1 MDHEN, CDR2 SYDVKM. The DNA of the CDR3 is TGTGCCAGCAGTTCCCGGACAGGGGTGAGTGGCAATCAGCCCCAGCATTTT. Protein sequence: CASSSRTGVSGNQPQHF.

The chain uses TRBV4-3 and TRBJ1-2; D not resolved. This CDR3 is built from 14 residues. V lost 0 bases and J 3 bases, leaving 8 bases between the germline ends. In germline, CDR1 is LGHNA, CDR2 YSLEER. The CDR3 bases are TGCGCCAGCAGCCAAGAAGCAGGAGACTATGGCTACACCTTC. Encoded protein: CASSQEAGDYGYTF.

The chain employs TRBV6-2 or TRBV6-3 and TRBJ2-5, with TRBD2 identical over 9 bases. With V trimmed by 6 bases and J by 1 base, 6 bases remained unmatched. CDR1 and CDR2 from the germline V gene are MNHEY and SVGEGT. CDR3 length equals 15 residues. The CDR3 sequence is CASSAEAGGQETQYF. The CDR3 DNA sequence: TGTGCCAGCAGCGCTGAAGCGGGGGGCCAAGAGACCCAGTACTTC.

This clonotype was counted ten times or more. The gene calls are TRBV27 and TRBJ2-1, with 7 bases that match TRBD2. Germline CDR1 reads MNHEY; CDR2 reads SMNVEV (reference sequence). CDR3 size: 17 residues. The ends lost 0 bases at V and 0 bases at J; junction bases unmatched: 5. The CDR3 sequence is CASSLSRLADSYNEQFF. Written as DNA, the CDR3 is TGTGCCAGCAGTTTATCGCGCCTAGCGGACTCCTACAATGAGCAGTTCTTC.

This chain joins TRBV19 and TRBJ2-1; tentatively, D is TRBD2 (7 bases). CDR1 is LNHDA, CDR2 SQIVND, per germline (reference sequence). Trimming shortened V by 4 bases and J by 8 bases, and 18 bases separated the two germline ends. The CDR3 has 15 amino acids. DNA for the CDR3: TGTGCCAGTAGTAAAGCCGGGACTAAGGGGGATGAGCAGTTCTTC. Translation gives CASSKAGTKGDEQFF. Looking up the rest from reference TRBV19 and TRBJ2-1 gives the full variable domain: DGGITQSPKYLFRKEGQNVTLSCEQNLNHDAMYWYRQDPGQGLRLIYYSQIVNDFQKGDIAEGYSVSREKKESFPLTVTSAQKNPTAFYLCASSKAGTKGDEQFFGPGTRLTVL.

This clonotype occurred a few times. A much larger clone sits a single nucleotide away, making a read error possible. The chain has TRBV20-1 and TRBJ2-5; the D gene is possibly TRBD1 (6 bases). The CDR3 extends over 15 amino acids. Deletions cut 0 bases from V and 6 bases from J, with 17 bases between. In germline, CDR1 is DFQATT, CDR2 SNEGSKA (reference sequence). CDR3 sequence reads: CSARDGIEQGQTQYF. CDR3 sequence (DNA): TGCAGTGCTAGAGATGGAATCGAACAGGGACAGACCCAGTACTTC.

This clonotype has ten or more counts. The chain uses TRBV28 and TRBJ1-4; D not certain. This CDR3 has 18 amino acids. Trimming cost V 4 bases and J 0 bases, with 18 bases left between them. CDR1 MDHEN and CDR2 SYDVKM come from the germline V gene. The CDR3 nucleotides are TGTGCCAGCAGTTCTGTGGAGGGAGTTCCAGCAACTAATGAAAAACTGTTTTTT. It encodes CASSSVEGVPATNEKLFF.